A selection of T cell receptor beta chains follows, all from one sample in a study. TCRdb passed the RT-PCR reads through MiXCR, listing each CDR3 protein once. The profile shows about 700,000 distinct CDR3 sequences, 14% of them singletons. The sequenced sample was memory CD4+ T cells from blood. The receptors here all came from a female donor in good health, serving as a healthy control. Both conserved end residues are part of each CDR3. The listing skips clone size in some rows; elsewhere it reads once, few, many or a size class.

V gene,J gene,clone size,CDR3 protein
TRBV2,TRBJ2-4,few,CASRGLAGAAINIQYF
TRBV2,TRBJ1-6,.,CASSERWALNNSPLHF
TRBV6-1,TRBJ1-2,many,CASRGGHGYTF
TRBV4-1,TRBJ2-1,many,CASSHWEGRNEQFF
TRBV28,TRBJ1-4,.,CASSYGSDYEKLFF
TRBV20-1,TRBJ1-2,.,CSARGSPGGTYGYTF
TRBV5-4,TRBJ1-4,few,CASSPDGREKLFF
TRBV20-1,TRBJ2-3,.,CSARPRGDNTDTQYF
TRBV5-1,TRBJ1-1,few,CASSAHAAGNTEAFF
TRBV27,TRBJ1-4,.,CASSSGLTATNEKLFF
TRBV28,TRBJ2-3,many,CASSLSNAGRTDTQYF
TRBV20-1,TRBJ2-4,.,CSALRTGVNIQYF
TRBV12-3/TRBV12-4,TRBJ2-2,many,CASVSGVKTGELFF